This T cell receptor (beta chain) originates from a study of T-cell memory formation after mild COVID-19. Study-level results: Whereas later expanders leaned CD4+, clones contracting day 15 to 85 showed a balanced CD4/CD8 makeup.

TCRdb itself ran the 5' RACE reads through MiXCR, one entry per CDR3 protein. The table records about 340,000 distinct CDR3 sequences, approximately 15% of them present only once. This clonotype turned up a few times. The target antigen is unknown. Deletions cut 6 bases from V and 3 bases from J, with 14 bases between. CDR3 length: 15 amino acids. Germline CDR1 LGHNA, CDR2 YSLEER. This clonotype was obtained from a man aged 18 to 29 who had mild COVID-19 (a few samples of this study predate the infection). Cell type and time point are not known. Sequences were obtained from PBMCs or a T cell subset sorted from them (not recorded which). The V and J genes are TRBV4-3 and TRBJ2-2; TRBD1 is a possible D gene (6 bases). In DNA form, the CDR3 reads TGCGCCAGCAGATCCTCGGACAGTCACACCGGGGAGCTGTTTTTT. This sequence encodes CASRSSDSHTGELFF.